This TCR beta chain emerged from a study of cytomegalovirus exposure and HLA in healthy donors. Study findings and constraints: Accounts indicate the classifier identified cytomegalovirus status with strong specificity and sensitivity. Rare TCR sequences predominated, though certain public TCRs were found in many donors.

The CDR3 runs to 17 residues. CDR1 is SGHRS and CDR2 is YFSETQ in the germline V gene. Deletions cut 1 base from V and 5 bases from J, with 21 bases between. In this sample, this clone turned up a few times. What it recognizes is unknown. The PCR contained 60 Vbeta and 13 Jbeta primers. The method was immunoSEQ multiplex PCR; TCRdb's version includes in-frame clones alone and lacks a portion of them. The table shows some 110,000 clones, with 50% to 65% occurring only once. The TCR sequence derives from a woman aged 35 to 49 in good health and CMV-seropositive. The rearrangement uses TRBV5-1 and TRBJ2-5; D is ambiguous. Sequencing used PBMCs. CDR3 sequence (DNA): TGCGCCAGCAGCTTGTCAGGTGACACCGACGGTGGCGAGACCCAGTACTTC. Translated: CASSLSGDTDGGETQYF.